Listed below are T cell receptor beta chains from one sample, sequenced in a study of post-analysis software for immune sequencing data. Each CDR3 protein gets one entry after TCRdb re-called the PCR reads with MiXCR. The table lists roughly 620,000 distinct CDR3 sequences, around 40% of them singletons. What was sequenced was blood. These receptors were collected from a girl aged 10 to 17 with multiple sclerosis. CDR3s include the opening cysteine and the closing phenylalanine or tryptophan. Each record gives: clone size, V gene, CDR3 protein. The size of a clone is reported for some rows only, either as once, few or many, or as a class for expanded clones.

. TRBV6-2/TRBV6-3 CASNRFRLTYEQYF
few TRBV5-1 CASSSGPSGFGYTF
few TRBV7-2 CASRSKSSTDTQYF
once TRBV10-3 CAIRDRSSYGYTF
few TRBV4-1 CASSQATGYPYEQYF
few TRBV9 CASSERGYKGTEAFF
. TRBV4-2 CASSQDTLKTGVNEQFF
few TRBV6-1 CASSEGQRYGYTF
. TRBV12-3/TRBV12-4 CASNPRGDRGEQYF
few TRBV4-1 CASSQDRVLETQYF
. TRBV10-3 CAISETGTVYERYF
. TRBV12-3/TRBV12-4 CASTTREGGTQYF
once TRBV20-1 CSARGEGVRTEAFF
. TRBV25-1 CASSEGGAREDTQYF
. TRBV6-5 CASSQGGEAFF
. TRBV27 CASSFGLAGPEQYF
. TRBV4-1 CASSQTFQFQETQYF
few TRBV6-5 CASSFGLNEKLFF
. TRBV10-3 CAIRKGGTGELFF
few TRBV4-1 CASSQDGDGTEAFF
once TRBV7-9 CASSRNRPAEAFF
. TRBV12-3/TRBV12-4 CASSPIDRRGYTF
. TRBV12-3/TRBV12-4 CASSSQSPLYEQYF
few TRBV20-1 CSASGRDSSYEQYF
few TRBV4-1 CASSQEGILKETQYF
once TRBV7-8 CASTPPAGCNEQFF
. TRBV6-1 CASSGHDNQPQHF
few TRBV12-3/TRBV12-4 CASSLHTGANVLTF
. TRBV29-1 CSVDPRGTVSTGYTF
many TRBV5-1 CASSLGSSYEQYF